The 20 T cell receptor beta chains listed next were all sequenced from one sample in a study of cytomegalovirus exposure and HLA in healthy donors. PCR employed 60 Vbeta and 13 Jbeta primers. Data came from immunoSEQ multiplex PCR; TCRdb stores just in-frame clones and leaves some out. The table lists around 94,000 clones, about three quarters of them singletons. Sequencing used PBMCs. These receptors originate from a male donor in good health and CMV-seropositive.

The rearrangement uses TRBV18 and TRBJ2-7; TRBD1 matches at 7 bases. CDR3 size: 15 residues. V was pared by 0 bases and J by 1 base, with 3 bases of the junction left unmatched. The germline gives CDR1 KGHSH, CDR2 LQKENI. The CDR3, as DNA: TGTGCCAGCTCACCACCGGGGACAGCATCCTACGAGCAGTACTTC. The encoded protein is CASSPPGTASYEQYF.

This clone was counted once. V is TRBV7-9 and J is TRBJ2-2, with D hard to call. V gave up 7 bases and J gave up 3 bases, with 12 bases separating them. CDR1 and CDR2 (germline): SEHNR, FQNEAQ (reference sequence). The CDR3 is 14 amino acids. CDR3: CASIPSGYTGELFF. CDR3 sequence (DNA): TGTGCCAGCATCCCGTCAGGTTACACCGGGGAGCTGTTTTTT.

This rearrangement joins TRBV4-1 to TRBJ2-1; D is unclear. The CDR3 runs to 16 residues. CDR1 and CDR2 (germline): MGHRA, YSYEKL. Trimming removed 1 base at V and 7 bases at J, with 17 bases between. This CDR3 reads CASSQAGPLRLNEQFF. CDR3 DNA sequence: TGCGCCAGCAGCCAAGCTGGTCCCCTCCGGTTAAATGAGCAGTTCTTC.

The CDR3 DNA is TGTGCCAGCAGCCAAAGCCGGGACAGGGGACCTAATGAAAAACTGTTTTTT. It specifies CASSQSRDRGPNEKLFF. V usage is TRBV14 and J usage is TRBJ1-4; TRBD1 matches 10 bases. Unmatched junction bases numbered 6, after V lost 2 bases and J lost 3 bases. CDR1 is SGHDN, CDR2 FVKESK, per germline. This CDR3 region has 17 residues.

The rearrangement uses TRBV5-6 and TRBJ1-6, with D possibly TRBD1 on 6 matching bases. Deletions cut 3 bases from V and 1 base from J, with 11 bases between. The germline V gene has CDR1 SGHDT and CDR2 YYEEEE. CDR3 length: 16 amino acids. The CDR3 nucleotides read TGTGCCAGCAGCTCGCTACAGGGTTCCTATAATTCACCCCTCCACTTT. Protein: CASSSLQGSYNSPLHF.

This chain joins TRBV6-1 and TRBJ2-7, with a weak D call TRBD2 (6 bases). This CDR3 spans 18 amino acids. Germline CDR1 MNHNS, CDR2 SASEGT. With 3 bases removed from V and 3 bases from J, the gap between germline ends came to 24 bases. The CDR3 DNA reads TGTGCCAGCAGTGAGGAGGGAATTTTTAGCGTCGCGATCTACGAGCAGTACTTC. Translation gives CASSEEGIFSVAIYEQYF.

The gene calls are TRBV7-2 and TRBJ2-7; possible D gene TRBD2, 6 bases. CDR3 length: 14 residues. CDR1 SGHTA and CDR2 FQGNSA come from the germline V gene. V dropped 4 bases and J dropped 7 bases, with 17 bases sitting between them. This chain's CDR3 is CASSSYGGVGEQYF. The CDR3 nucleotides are TGTGCCAGCAGCTCCTACGGCGGGGTGGGGGAGCAGTACTTC.

CDR3 coding DNA: TGTGCCAGCAGCCCACAGGGCCAGAACACTGAAGCTTTCTTT. Protein sequence: CASSPQGQNTEAFF. The chain is built from TRBV4-2 and TRBJ1-1; the D gene is possibly TRBD1 (6 bases). The CDR3 runs 14 residues. V shed 4 bases and J shed 1 base, with 10 bases lying between them. CDR1 and CDR2 (germline): LGHNA, YNFKEQ.

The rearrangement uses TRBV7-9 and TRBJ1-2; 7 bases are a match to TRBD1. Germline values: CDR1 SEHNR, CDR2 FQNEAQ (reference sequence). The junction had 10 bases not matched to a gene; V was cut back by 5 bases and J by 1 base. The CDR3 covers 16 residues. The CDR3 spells CASSLRDSVLNYGYTF. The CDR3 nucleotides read TGTGCCAGCAGCCTCCGGGACAGCGTACTTAACTATGGCTACACCTTC. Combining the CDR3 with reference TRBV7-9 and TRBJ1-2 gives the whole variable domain DTGVSQNPRHKITKRGQNVTFRCDPISEHNRLYWYRQTLGQGPEFLTYFQNEAQLEKSRLLSDRFSAERPKGSFSTLEIQRTEQGDSAMYLCASSLRDSVLNYGYTFGSGTRLTVV.

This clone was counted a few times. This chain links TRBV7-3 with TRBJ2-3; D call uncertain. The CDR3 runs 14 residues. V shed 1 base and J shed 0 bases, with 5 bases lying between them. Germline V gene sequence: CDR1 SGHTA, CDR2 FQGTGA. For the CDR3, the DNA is TGTGCCAGCAGCTTAATTCCTAGCACAGATACGCAGTATTTT. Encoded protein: CASSLIPSTDTQYF.

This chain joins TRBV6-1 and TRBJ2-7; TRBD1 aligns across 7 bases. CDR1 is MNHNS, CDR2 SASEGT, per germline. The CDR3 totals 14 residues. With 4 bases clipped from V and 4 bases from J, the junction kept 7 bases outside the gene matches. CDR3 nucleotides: TGTGCCAGCAGTGCCCGGACAGGCGCTTACGAGCAGTACTTC. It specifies CASSARTGAYEQYF.

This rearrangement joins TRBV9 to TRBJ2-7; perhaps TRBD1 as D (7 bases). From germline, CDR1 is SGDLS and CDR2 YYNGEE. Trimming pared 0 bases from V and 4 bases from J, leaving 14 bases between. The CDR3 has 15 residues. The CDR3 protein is CASSVATGAGYEQYF. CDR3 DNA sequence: TGTGCCAGCAGCGTAGCTACAGGGGCGGGGTACGAGCAGTACTTC.

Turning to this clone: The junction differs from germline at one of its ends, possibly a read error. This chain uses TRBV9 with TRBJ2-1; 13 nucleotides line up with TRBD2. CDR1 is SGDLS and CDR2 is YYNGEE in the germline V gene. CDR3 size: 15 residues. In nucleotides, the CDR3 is TGTGCCAGCAGCGTAGGGACTAGCGGGGGAACCCCTGGGGTCTTC. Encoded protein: CASSVGTSGGTPGVF. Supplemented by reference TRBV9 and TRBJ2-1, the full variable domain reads DSGVTQTPKHLITATGQRVTLRCSPRSGDLSVYWYQQSLDQGLQFLIQYYNGEERAKGNILERFSAQQFPDLHSELNLSSLELGDSALYFCASSVGTSGGTPGVFGPGTRLTVL.

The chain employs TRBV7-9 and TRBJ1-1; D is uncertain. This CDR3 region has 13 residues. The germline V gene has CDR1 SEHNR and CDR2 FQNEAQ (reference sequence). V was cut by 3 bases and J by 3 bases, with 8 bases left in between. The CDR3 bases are TGTGCCAGCAGCTTTGGCGGGGACACTGAAGCTTTCTTT. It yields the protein CASSFGGDTEAFF.

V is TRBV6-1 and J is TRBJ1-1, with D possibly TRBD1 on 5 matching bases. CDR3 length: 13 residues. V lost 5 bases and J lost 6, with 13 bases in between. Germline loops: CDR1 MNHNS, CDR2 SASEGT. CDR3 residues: CASSNRGFAEAFF. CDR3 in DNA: TGTGCCAGCAGTAATAGGGGATTTGCTGAAGCTTTCTTT.

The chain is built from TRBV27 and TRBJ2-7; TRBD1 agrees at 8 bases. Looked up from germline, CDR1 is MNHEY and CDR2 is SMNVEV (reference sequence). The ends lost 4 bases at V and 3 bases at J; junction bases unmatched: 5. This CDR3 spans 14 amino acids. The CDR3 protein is CASSSGQGYYEQYF. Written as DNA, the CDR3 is TGTGCCAGCAGTTCTGGACAGGGTTACTACGAGCAGTACTTC.

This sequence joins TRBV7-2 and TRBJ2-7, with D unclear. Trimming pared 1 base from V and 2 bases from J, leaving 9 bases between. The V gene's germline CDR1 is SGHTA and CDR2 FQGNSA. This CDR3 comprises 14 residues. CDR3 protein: CASSLGRPTYEQYF. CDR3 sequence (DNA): TGTGCCAGCAGCTTAGGGCGGCCCACCTACGAGCAGTACTTC.

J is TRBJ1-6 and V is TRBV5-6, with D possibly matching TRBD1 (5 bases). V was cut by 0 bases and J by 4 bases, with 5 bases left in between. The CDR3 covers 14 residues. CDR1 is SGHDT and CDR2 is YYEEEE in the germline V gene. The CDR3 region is CASSLGQYNSPLHF. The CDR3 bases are TGTGCCAGCAGCTTGGGACAGTATAATTCACCCCTCCACTTT.

CDR3 DNA sequence: TGTGCCAGCAGCTTATCGAGCACGGTCACTGAAGCTTTCTTT. It specifies CASSLSSTVTEAFF. The chain carries TRBV7-2 and TRBJ1-1; the D is unclear. The CDR3 covers 14 residues. Trimming removed 2 bases at V and 4 bases at J, with 11 bases between. The V gene's germline CDR1 is SGHTA and CDR2 FQGNSA.

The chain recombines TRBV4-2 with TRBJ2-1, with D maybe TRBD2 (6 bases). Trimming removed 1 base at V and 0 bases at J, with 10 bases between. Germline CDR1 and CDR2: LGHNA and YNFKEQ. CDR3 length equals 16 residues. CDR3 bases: TGTGCCAGCAGCCAAGGGGACTCGATCTCCTACAATGAGCAGTTCTTC. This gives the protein CASSQGDSISYNEQFF.